A single count supports the clone carrying this T cell receptor beta chain. Antigen: not known. These data originate in a study of T-cell reconstitution after alpha-beta-depleted transplantation in children. Findings of the study overall: Newly generated T cells supplied most T-cell counts and diversity one year post-transplant. The high TCRbeta diversity at day 60 in some patients came from surviving recipient T cells and thymic progenitors.

The CDR3 totals 11 residues. V lost 7 bases and J lost 7, with 8 bases in between. Germline lookup yields CDR1 MNHNS and CDR2 SASEGT. This sample's TCRbeta library carried unique molecular identifier barcodes. TCRdb used MiXCR to reprocess the PCR reads, holding one entry per CDR3 protein. Of 500,000 to 600,000 distinct CDR3 sequences in the sample, 27% were seen once. The rearrangement joins TRBV6-1 to TRBJ2-1; D not resolved. The source was PBMCs, collected before TCRalphabeta/CD19-depleted stem cell transplant. This clonotype originated in a boy younger than two with Wiskott-Aldrich syndrome, due to receive a stem cell transplant. The CDR3 DNA sequence: TGTGCCAGCACCAGAGCGAATGAGCAGTTCTTC. This sequence encodes CASTRANEQFF.